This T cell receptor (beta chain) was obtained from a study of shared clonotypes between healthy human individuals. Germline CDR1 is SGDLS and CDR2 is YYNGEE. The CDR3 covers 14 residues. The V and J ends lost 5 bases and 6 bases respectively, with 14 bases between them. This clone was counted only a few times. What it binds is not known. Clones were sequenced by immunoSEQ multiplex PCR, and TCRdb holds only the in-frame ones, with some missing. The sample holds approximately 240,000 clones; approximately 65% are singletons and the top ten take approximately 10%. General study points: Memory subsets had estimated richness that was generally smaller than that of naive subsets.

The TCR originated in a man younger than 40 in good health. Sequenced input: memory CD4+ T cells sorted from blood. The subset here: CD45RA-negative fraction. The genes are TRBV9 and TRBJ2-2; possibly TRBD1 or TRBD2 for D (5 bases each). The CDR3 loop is CASRGVETAGELFF. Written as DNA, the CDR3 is TGTGCCAGCAGGGGGGTCGAGACGGCCGGGGAGCTGTTTTTT.